Here is one T cell receptor (beta chain) with its context. What it binds is unknown. The record originates from a study of T cell responses to AZD1222 COVID-19 vaccine. Broader study findings: Nearly half of spike-specific TCRs reportedly go after variant regions that carry no mutations. Among the donors, most were white British and more were female, and clonal diversity was possibly underestimated. At study baseline, merely five or six AZD1222 recipients were seropositive.

Sequenced by immunoSEQ multiplex PCR; TCRdb stores in-frame clones only, minus some. This sample has 100,000 to 150,000 clones, with about nine tenths found just once. J lost 2 bases, V lost 5 bases, and 4 bases had no gene match. This CDR3 region has 16 residues. From germline, CDR1 is MNHNY and CDR2 SVGAGI (reference sequence). The sequence was obtained from an adult in good health. The source was peripheral blood, collected on day 0 of AZD1222 vaccination. V usage is TRBV6-6 and J usage is TRBJ2-1; 12 nucleotides align to TRBD2. The CDR3, as DNA: TGTGCCAGCAGTCCGACTAGCGGGAGTACCTACAATGAGCAGTTCTTC. It specifies CASSPTSGSTYNEQFF.